This T cell receptor (beta chain) is drawn from a study of blood T cell repertoires in COVID-19. V lost 3 bases and J lost 4, with 12 bases in between. This CDR3 contains 15 residues. Germline loops: CDR1 MDHEN, CDR2 SYDVKM. Profiling relied on immunoSEQ multiplex PCR, and the TCRdb table lists in-frame clones only, not all of them. The table has over 60,000 clones, approximately 92% seen once. The sequence was obtained from a human donor in a cohort sampled during active COVID-19. The sample comprised peripheral blood. This chain joins TRBV28 and TRBJ2-2, with D perhaps matching TRBD1 (5 bases). As DNA, the CDR3 is TGTGCCAGCAGTTTCCGGCCAGGGTCCACCGGGGAGCTGTTTTTT. Protein: CASSFRPGSTGELFF. Using reference TRBV28 and TRBJ2-2 for the parts outside the CDR3, the full variable domain is DVKVTQSSRYLVKRTGEKVFLECVQDMDHENMFWYRQDPGLGLRLIYFSYDVKMKEKGDIPEGYSVSREKKERFSLILESASTNQTSMYLCASSFRPGSTGELFFGEGSRLTVL.